The clone carrying this T cell receptor (beta chain) occurred once. The target antigen is unknown. 60 Vbeta and 13 Jbeta primers were used in PCR. Libraries were prepared by immunoSEQ multiplex PCR; TCRdb keeps only in-frame clonotypes and omits some of them. The data contain around 150,000 clones, 68% of them singletons. Germline values: CDR1 LGHNA, CDR2 YNFKEQ. This CDR3 is 16 amino acids long. Trimming at V came to 2 bases and at J to 3 bases, leaving 4 bases not matched to a gene. The record originates from a study of cytomegalovirus exposure and HLA in healthy donors. Regarding the study as a whole: The classifier reportedly diagnosed cytomegalovirus status with high sensitivity and specificity. For presence/absence analyses, sequencing depth was assumed to be roughly uniform across donors.

V and J are TRBV4-2 and TRBJ2-1; 10 bases match TRBD2. Material for sequencing was PBMCs. The source is a middle-aged woman in good health and CMV-seropositive. CDR3 residues: CASSQLTSGNYNEQFF. The DNA of the CDR3 is TGTGCCAGCAGCCAACTTACTAGCGGGAACTACAATGAGCAGTTCTTC.